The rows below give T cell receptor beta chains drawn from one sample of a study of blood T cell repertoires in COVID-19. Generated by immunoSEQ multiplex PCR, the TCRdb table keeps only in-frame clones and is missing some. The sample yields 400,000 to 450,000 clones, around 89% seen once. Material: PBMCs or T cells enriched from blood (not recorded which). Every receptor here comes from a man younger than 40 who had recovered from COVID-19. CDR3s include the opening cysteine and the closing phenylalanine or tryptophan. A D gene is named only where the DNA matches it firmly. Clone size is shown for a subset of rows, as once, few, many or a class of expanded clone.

DNA: TGTGCCATCAGAGGACAGGCCTATGGCTACACCTTC; CDR3: CAIRGQAYGYTF; size: -; V: TRBV10-3; J: TRBJ1-2; D: TRBD1
DNA: TGTGCCAGTAGCCCTTTCGGGAGCTACGAGCAGTACTTC; CDR3: CASSPFGSYEQYF; size: -; V: TRBV19; J: TRBJ2-7; D: -
DNA: TGTGCCAGCTCACAGCGGACAGGGATCACAGATACGCAGTATTTT; CDR3: CASSQRTGITDTQYF; size: -; V: TRBV18; J: TRBJ2-3; D: TRBD1
DNA: TGTGCCAGCAGCGCGGGACTAGCGGGAGAGCGCACCGGGGAGCTGTTTTTT; CDR3: CASSAGLAGERTGELFF; size: -; V: TRBV4-2; J: TRBJ2-2; D: TRBD2
DNA: TGTGCCAGTAGCCCGGAGCTGGCTAGCGGGAGGGTCGCAGATACGCAGTATTTT; CDR3: CASSPELASGRVADTQYF; size: -; V: TRBV19; J: TRBJ2-3; D: TRBD2
DNA: TGTGCCAGCATGCCAGGGACTAGCTCCTACAATGAGCAGTTCTTC; CDR3: CASMPGTSSYNEQFF; size: -; V: TRBV27; J: TRBJ2-1; D: TRBD2
DNA: TGTGCCAGTAGTATAGTGGCGGGACAGGGGGCGCCTGGCTACACCTTC; CDR3: CASSIVAGQGAPGYTF; size: few; V: TRBV19; J: TRBJ1-2; D: TRBD1
DNA: TGTGCCAGCAGATCAGGGTATTCACCCCTCCACTTT; CDR3: CASRSGYSPLHF; size: -; V: TRBV12-3/TRBV12-4; J: TRBJ1-6; D: -
DNA: TGCGCCAGCAGCCCACAGGAGAACACTGAAGCTTTCTTT; CDR3: CASSPQENTEAFF; size: -; V: TRBV5-1; J: TRBJ1-1; D: -
DNA: TGTGCCAGCAGCTTAGGAGGGGGCGCATACGAGCAGTACTTC; CDR3: CASSLGGGAYEQYF; size: many; V: TRBV7-3; J: TRBJ2-7; D: -
DNA: TGTGCCACCAGTCCGAGCTCCTATAATTCACCCCTCCACTTT; CDR3: CATSPSSYNSPLHF; size: -; V: TRBV6-5; J: TRBJ1-6; D: -
DNA: TGTGCCTGGAGGCAGACAGGGGGAAACTATGGCTACACCTTC; CDR3: CAWRQTGGNYGYTF; size: -; V: TRBV30; J: TRBJ1-2; D: TRBD1
DNA: TGTGCCTGGAGTCCAGGACAGGGAGTTTGGGGGGCCAACGTCCTGACTTTC; CDR3: CAWSPGQGVWGANVLTF; size: once; V: TRBV30; J: TRBJ2-6; D: TRBD1
DNA: TGTGCCAGCAGCCCCGGACAGGGCAGCTACACCTTC; CDR3: CASSPGQGSYTF; size: once; V: TRBV7-8; J: TRBJ1-2; D: TRBD1
DNA: TGTGCCAGCAGTACCAGGAACTATCAGCCCCAGCATTTT; CDR3: CASSTRNYQPQHF; size: -; V: TRBV27; J: TRBJ1-5; D: -
DNA: TGCGCCAGCAAACTAAGGCTCGGGACAGAAATAATGAACACTGAAGCTTTCTTT; CDR3: CASKLRLGTEIMNTEAFF; size: few; V: TRBV10-1; J: TRBJ1-1; D: TRBD1
DNA: TGTGCCAGCAGTGCTAGTGGAGGGACTAATGAAAAACTGTTTTTT; CDR3: CASSASGGTNEKLFF; size: -; V: TRBV27; J: TRBJ1-4; D: -
DNA: TGCGCCAGCAGCTTGAGACTAGCGGGAGTGGTAGAGACCCAGTACTTC; CDR3: CASSLRLAGVVETQYF; size: -; V: TRBV5-1; J: TRBJ2-5; D: TRBD2
DNA: TGTGCCATCAGTGAACTCTTTTCCCTCGACAGCTATGGCTACACCTTC; CDR3: CAISELFSLDSYGYTF; size: -; V: TRBV10-3; J: TRBJ1-2; D: -
DNA: TGTGCCAGCAGCCGGGACAACTACTCCTACAATGAGCAGTTCTTC; CDR3: CASSRDNYSYNEQFF; size: -; V: TRBV11-2; J: TRBJ2-1; D: -
DNA: TGTGCCAGCAGTCGGGGGGGGATGAACACTGAAGCTTTCTTT; CDR3: CASSRGGMNTEAFF; size: few; V: TRBV11-2; J: TRBJ1-1; D: -
DNA: TGTGCCAGCCGCATCTATAGCAATCAGCCCCAGCATTTT; CDR3: CASRIYSNQPQHF; size: -; V: TRBV28; J: TRBJ1-5; D: -
DNA: TGTGCCAGCAGTTCGCCGTCTAGCGGGACGACCACAGATACGCAGTATTTT; CDR3: CASSSPSSGTTTDTQYF; size: -; V: TRBV28; J: TRBJ2-3; D: TRBD2
DNA: TGTGCCAGCAGAAAGCGGACCCCTGGAAACACCATATATTTT; CDR3: CASRKRTPGNTIYF; size: -; V: TRBV28; J: TRBJ1-3; D: -
DNA: TGTGCCAGTAGTAAACGGACTAGCGGAACCTACAATGAGCAGTTCTTC; CDR3: CASSKRTSGTYNEQFF; size: -; V: TRBV19; J: TRBJ2-1; D: TRBD2
DNA: TGTGCCAGCAGCTTCCCCGGGACATTCAACGGCTACACCTTC; CDR3: CASSFPGTFNGYTF; size: -; V: TRBV7-2; J: TRBJ1-2; D: -
DNA: TGTGCCAGCAGCCGGTCCTCAGATACGCAGTATTTT; CDR3: CASSRSSDTQYF; size: -; V: TRBV7-2; J: TRBJ2-3; D: -
DNA: TGTGCCAGCAGCCGGGACTTTTTCGGGTTCACAGATACGCAGTATTTT; CDR3: CASSRDFFGFTDTQYF; size: -; V: TRBV3-1/TRBV3-2; J: TRBJ2-3; D: -
DNA: TGTGCCAGTAGTATATTGTTCGCAGCGAACACCGGGGAGCTGTTTTTT; CDR3: CASSILFAANTGELFF; size: -; V: TRBV19; J: TRBJ2-2; D: -
DNA: TGTGCCAGCAGCTTCTCCGGGACAGATAACACTGAAGCTTTCTTT; CDR3: CASSFSGTDNTEAFF; size: -; V: TRBV11-2; J: TRBJ1-1; D: TRBD1
DNA: TGTGCCAGTAGTATAGGAGGGGCTAGCGTGTACACCGGGGAGCTGTTTTTT; CDR3: CASSIGGASVYTGELFF; size: -; V: TRBV19; J: TRBJ2-2; D: -
DNA: TGTGCCTGGAGTGTACGGGAGGTGGAGACCCAGTACTTC; CDR3: CAWSVREVETQYF; size: -; V: TRBV30; J: TRBJ2-5; D: TRBD2
DNA: TGTGCCATCAGTGATCCTGGGGGGGCGAACTACAATGAGCAGTTCTTC; CDR3: CAISDPGGANYNEQFF; size: few; V: TRBV10-3; J: TRBJ2-1; D: -
DNA: TGTGCCAGCAGTGCTACGGAAAACTATGGCTATACCTTC; CDR3: CASSATENYGYTF; size: -; V: TRBV2; J: TRBJ1-2; D: -
DNA: TGTGCCTGGAATGGGGGCGCGGGCACCGGGGAGCTGTTTTTT; CDR3: CAWNGGAGTGELFF; size: -; V: TRBV30; J: TRBJ2-2; D: -
DNA: TGTGCCAGCAGCTCGGGACAGGAAAATTCACCCCTCCACTTT; CDR3: CASSSGQENSPLHF; size: -; V: TRBV7-3; J: TRBJ1-6; D: TRBD1
DNA: TGCGCCAGCAGCCCCGGGACAGCAGACACAGATACGCAGTATTTT; CDR3: CASSPGTADTDTQYF; size: -; V: TRBV5-1; J: TRBJ2-3; D: TRBD1
DNA: TGTGCCATCAGTGAAGGACTAGCGGGCGTGAACCAGTTCTTC; CDR3: CAISEGLAGVNQFF; size: -; V: TRBV10-3; J: TRBJ2-1; D: TRBD2
DNA: TGTGCCAGCAGCCTAAGGGGTTCCTATAATTCACCCCTCCACTTT; CDR3: CASSLRGSYNSPLHF; size: -; V: TRBV11-2; J: TRBJ1-6; D: -
DNA: TGTGCCAGCAGCCCTGGGACTAGCGATACTGAGCAGTTCTTC; CDR3: CASSPGTSDTEQFF; size: -; V: TRBV3-1/TRBV3-2; J: TRBJ2-1; D: TRBD2
DNA: TGTGCCAGCAGCGGACAGAACAATAACTATGGCTACACCTTC; CDR3: CASSGQNNNYGYTF; size: -; V: TRBV11-2; J: TRBJ1-2; D: -
DNA: TGTGCCAGCAGCTTAGTAGCGTCGGGCGGGGAGCTGTTTTTT; CDR3: CASSLVASGGELFF; size: -; V: TRBV7-2; J: TRBJ2-2; D: -